The text below deals with one T cell receptor (beta chain). As yet, its antigen is unknown. This entry comes from a study of T cell responses to AZD1222 COVID-19 vaccine. TCRdb's table, derived via immunoSEQ multiplex PCR, lists solely in-frame clones and lacks some. Counted here are more than 80,000 clones, approximately 91% occurring once; the ten biggest clones make up 22%. The germline CDR1 and CDR2 sequences are SEHNR and FQNEAQ (reference sequence). The CDR3 contains 13 residues. The V gene lost 3 bases and the J gene lost 8 bases, with 11 bases spanning the gap. Overall study findings and caveats: Seropositive at baseline were only a handful of AZD1222 recipients.

The V gene is TRBV7-9, the J gene TRBJ1-5; perhaps TRBD1 as D (5 bases). The sequences come from peripheral blood, collected on day 0 of AZD1222 vaccination. This TCR was recovered from an adult in good health. This chain's CDR3 is CASSLLGGEPQHF. CDR3 DNA sequence: TGTGCCAGCAGCTTGCTTGGGGGGGAGCCCCAGCATTTT.